The 14 T cell receptor beta chains listed next were all sequenced from one sample in a study of OX40 agonist ivuxolimab in advanced cancers. Clones were read by immunoSEQ multiplex PCR, and TCRdb kept only the in-frame ones, dropping some. The repertoire consists of roughly 60,000 clones, with roughly 93% occurring once and the leading ten covering around a fifth. This specimen consisted of CD4+ or CD8+ T cells sorted from blood, obtained in a trial of the OX40 agonist ivuxolimab. Receptors were obtained from an adult with an advanced solid tumor such as melanoma, head and neck, liver or kidney cancer.

The chain uses TRBV7-8 and TRBJ1-3; a weak D match, TRBD1 (5 bases). This CDR3 region has 15 residues. The V gene's germline CDR1 is SGHVS and CDR2 FQNEAQ. Trimming removed 4 bases from V and 0 bases from J, with 10 bases in between. The DNA for the CDR3 is TGTGCCAGCAGCTCGGGACGGAGCTCTGGAAACACCATATATTTT. It is translated as CASSSGRSSGNTIYF.

The rearrangement joins TRBV4-1 to TRBJ2-2, with D possibly matching TRBD2 (6 bases). Germline CDR1 reads MGHRA; CDR2 reads YSYEKL. Between the trimmed V and J ends, which lost 4 bases and 1 base, there was a span of 16 bases. There are 17 residues in the CDR3. The CDR3 DNA reads as TGCGCCAGCAGCCTCCACCCGGGACTGGGGAACACCGGGGAGCTGTTTTTT. This sequence encodes CASSLHPGLGNTGELFF.

The sample holds one count of this clone. This rearrangement joins TRBV4-1 to TRBJ2-7; 11 bases agree with TRBD2. Germline CDR1 is MGHRA and CDR2 is YSYEKL. J gave up 6 bases and V 3 bases, and 4 bases lay outside the gene matches. This CDR3 region has 14 residues. CDR3: CASSQLAGGGEQYF. The CDR3 DNA reads as TGCGCCAGCAGCCAGTTAGCGGGAGGGGGCGAGCAGTACTTC.

The genes are TRBV6-4 and TRBJ2-7; D may correspond to TRBD1 or TRBD2 (5 bases each). V was cut by 4 bases and J by 7 bases, with 20 bases left in between. The germline CDR1 and CDR2 sequences are MRHNA and SNTAGT. CDR3 length: 15 residues. CDR3 sequence (DNA): TGTGCCAGCAGTGCAGATCTTAGAGGGGTTTTAGAGCAGTACTTC. It specifies CASSADLRGVLEQYF.

V gene TRBV4-1 combines with J gene TRBJ2-7, with 11 bases that match TRBD1. Germline values: CDR1 MGHRA, CDR2 YSYEKL. This CDR3 has 16 amino acids. Trimming took 4 bases from V and 3 from J; bases not matched to a gene: 8. CDR3 DNA: TGCGCCAGCAGCCCAACCGGGACAGGGGGTTACTACGAGCAGTACTTC. Its translation: CASSPTGTGGYYEQYF.

The chain combines TRBV13 with TRBJ1-1; D gene uncertain. Trimming pared 5 bases from V and 6 bases from J, leaving 10 bases between. CDR1 PRHDT and CDR2 FYEKMQ come from the germline V gene (reference sequence). The CDR3 extends over 12 amino acids. CDR3 sequence (DNA): TGTGCCAGCAGCCCCGGTGTACCTGAAGCTTTCTTT. This gives the protein CASSPGVPEAFF.

The chain carries TRBV7-8 and TRBJ1-3; TRBD1 matches 7 bases. There are 15 residues in the CDR3. J gave up 0 bases and V 1 base, and 0 bases lay outside the gene matches. The germline V gene has CDR1 SGHVS and CDR2 FQNEAQ. CDR3 in DNA: TGTGCCAGCAGCTTAGACAGGGGCTCTGGAAACACCATATATTTT. Residues: CASSLDRGSGNTIYF.

The gene calls are TRBV7-3 and TRBJ2-6; D is possibly TRBD2 (6 bases). CDR3 length equals 19 residues. V lost 1 base to trimming and J lost 3 bases, with 19 bases between them. CDR1 and CDR2 (germline): SGHTA, FQGTGA. The CDR3 DNA sequence: TGTGCCAGCAGCTTAAGTAGTAGGGGCGGGATAGGTGGGGCCAACGTCCTGACTTTC. Translated, it gives CASSLSSRGGIGGANVLTF. The full variable domain, rest sourced from reference TRBV7-3 and TRBJ2-6, is GAGVSQTPSNKVTEKGKYVELRCDPISGHTALYWYRQSLGQGPEFLIYFQGTGAADDSGLPNDRFFAVRPEGSVSTLKIQRTERGDSAVYLCASSLSSRGGIGGANVLTFGAGSRLTVL.

J is TRBJ2-5 and V is TRBV11-3; D is undetermined. This CDR3 contains 15 residues. The germline gives CDR1 SGHNT, CDR2 YENEEA. Trimming pared 1 base from V and 1 base from J, leaving 10 bases between. CDR3 bases: TGTGCCAGCAGCTTAGGTGGGCAGCTCCAAGAGACCCAGTACTTC. Translation gives CASSLGGQLQETQYF.

Concerning this clone itself: The sample carries other DNA sequences with the same CDR3. The genes are TRBV29-1 and TRBJ2-7, with D possibly TRBD1 on 5 matching bases. In germline, CDR1 is SQVTM, CDR2 ANQGSEA. V was clipped by 4 bases and J by 4 bases, with 20 bases between them. The CDR3 loop spans 15 amino acids. CDR3 loop: CSVGGADLQGYEQYF. CDR3 nucleotides: TGCAGCGTTGGTGGGGCAGACCTACAAGGGTACGAGCAGTACTTC.

The chain has TRBV2 and TRBJ2-3; D is uncertain. CDR3 size: 16 residues. V lost 8 bases and J 2 bases, leaving 20 bases between the germline ends. Germline loops: CDR1 SNHLY, CDR2 FYNNEI. The CDR3 loop reads CASLSPLGLHTDTQYF. The DNA of the CDR3 is TGTGCCAGCCTCAGCCCCTTAGGGCTTCACACAGATACGCAGTATTTT.

J is TRBJ1-5 and V is TRBV15, with 7 bases aligning to TRBD1. The CDR3 sequence is 15 residues long. The germline gives CDR1 LNHNV, CDR2 YYDKDF (reference sequence). The V and J ends lost 1 base and 3 bases, in that order; junction bases with no gene match: 3. As DNA, the CDR3 is TGTGCCACCAGCAGAGGACAGGGCCCCAATCAGCCCCAGCATTTT. Its protein product is CATSRGQGPNQPQHF. Variable domain in full (rest from reference TRBV15 and TRBJ1-5): DAMVIQNPRYQVTQFGKPVTLSCSQTLNHNVMYWYQQKSSQAPKLLFHYYDKDFNNEADTPDNFQSRRPNTSFCFLDIRSPGLGDTAMYLCATSRGQGPNQPQHFGDGTRLSIL.

This chain joins TRBV9 and TRBJ2-1, with 8 bases lining up with TRBD2. The V gene end was trimmed by 4 bases and the J gene end by 0 bases; junction bases not matched to a gene: 9. CDR1 is SGDLS, CDR2 YYNGEE, per germline. The CDR3 extends over 17 amino acids. CDR3: CASSPHSSGSSYNEQFF. In DNA, the CDR3 is TGTGCCAGCAGCCCACACAGCAGCGGGAGCTCCTACAATGAGCAGTTCTTC.

This clone has just one count. This chain joins TRBV7-9 and TRBJ2-7, with D perhaps matching TRBD2 (6 bases). Trimming took off 5 bases at V and 4 bases at J, with 21 bases between the two ends. This CDR3 is built from 16 residues. CDR1 and CDR2 (germline): SEHNR, FQNEAQ (reference sequence). Here the CDR3 DNA reads TGTGCCAGCAGCCCCCAGGAGGGGCTCGGGTTTTACGAGCAGTACTTC. This sequence encodes CASSPQEGLGFYEQYF.